This T cell receptor beta chain came from a study of T cells in Graves' hyperthyroidism and ophthalmopathy. From RNA transcripts, TCR beta CDR3 regions were amplified. With the HTBI primer set, the TCR CDR3 went through a first round of RT-PCR. TCRdb independently ran MiXCR on the multiplex PCR reads; one entry per CDR3 protein. Of around 450,000 distinct CDR3 sequences listed, more than 15% are singletons. The study based diagnoses on clinical symptoms, serum thyroxine and TRAb, thyroid ultrasound and orbital computed tomography. This clonotype was seen ten or more times. The source material was blood. The sequence was obtained from a woman aged 18-30 years with Graves' hyperthyroidism.

As DNA, the CDR3 is TGTGCCAGCAGTGAATTCCCCACAGATACGCAGTATTTT. The encoded protein is CASSEFPTDTQYF. The rearrangement joins TRBV25-1 to TRBJ2-3; the D is unclear. V lost 1 base to trimming and J lost 2 bases, with 4 bases between them. From germline, CDR1 is MGHDK and CDR2 SYGVNS. The length of the CDR3 is 13 residues.